The 27 T cell receptor beta chains given below trace back to one sample, sequenced in a study of T cell changes during pregnancy in multiple sclerosis. TCRdb keeps only in-frame clones here, not all; method: immunoSEQ multiplex PCR. The sample records 84,000 or so clones, approximately 94% being singletons. The specimen was peripheral blood, collected in the third trimester of pregnancy. The receptors stem from a female donor with multiple sclerosis, enrolled in a pregnancy study.

This clone was picked up one time. This chain connects TRBV27 to TRBJ1-1; D is unclear. The germline gives CDR1 MNHEY, CDR2 SMNVEV (reference sequence). The CDR3 length is 14 residues. Trimming cost V 4 bases and J 0 bases, with 9 bases left between them. CDR3 loop: CASSSLEMNTEAFF. The CDR3, as DNA: TGTGCCAGCAGTTCGTTAGAGATGAACACTGAAGCTTTCTTT.

The chain couples TRBV18 to TRBJ2-4, with D unresolved. Germline V CDR1 and CDR2: KGHSH, LQKENI. The length of the CDR3 is 14 residues. Trimming took off 0 bases at V and 6 bases at J, with 9 bases between the two ends. This chain's CDR3 is CASSPPETVNIQYF. The CDR3 coding sequence is TGTGCCAGCTCACCACCGGAGACGGTAAACATTCAGTACTTC. The complete variable domain, with remaining parts taken from reference TRBV18 and TRBJ2-4, reads NAGVMQNPRHLVRRRGQEARLRCSPMKGHSHVYWYRQLPEEGLKFMVYLQKENIIDESGMPKERFSAEFPKEGPSILRIQQVVRGDSAAYFCASSPPETVNIQYFGAGTRLSVL.

The rearrangement links TRBV27 to TRBJ1-1; D might be TRBD1 (5 bases). Germline assignment: CDR1 MNHEY and CDR2 SMNVEV (reference sequence). V was trimmed by 5 bases and J by 0 bases, leaving 22 bases between them. The CDR3 runs to 18 residues. The CDR3 DNA follows: TGTGCCAGCAGTCTTGCCGGCGGGGGGGGTGGCATGAACACTGAAGCTTTCTTT. It specifies CASSLAGGGGGMNTEAFF.

The chain carries TRBV5-1 and TRBJ2-2; 9 positions match TRBD1. Germline values: CDR1 SGHRS, CDR2 YFSETQ. CDR3 length: 16 amino acids. J lost 1 base, V lost 3 bases, and 4 bases had no gene match. In nucleotides, the CDR3 is TGCGCCAGCAGCTACTCGACAGGGGGGAACACCGGGGAGCTGTTTTTT. It is translated as CASSYSTGGNTGELFF. The full variable domain, its missing parts supplied by reference TRBV5-1 and TRBJ2-2, is KAGVTQTPRYLIKTRGQQVTLSCSPISGHRSVSWYQQTPGQGLQFLFEYFSETQRNKGNFPGRFSGRQFSNSRSEMNVSTLELGDSALYLCASSYSTGGNTGELFFGEGSRLTVL.

The genes are TRBV15 and TRBJ1-2; D unclear. Germline V CDR1 and CDR2: LNHNV, YYDKDF (reference sequence). The CDR3 runs 11 residues. V lost 11 bases and J 6 bases, leaving 13 bases between the germline ends. Here the CDR3 DNA reads TGTGCCGTGACGGGCGGGGATGGCTACACCTTC. Its translation: CAVTGGDGYTF. The whole variable domain, filled in from reference TRBV15 and TRBJ1-2, reads DAMVIQNPRYQVTQFGKPVTLSCSQTLNHNVMYWYQQKSSQAPKLLFHYYDKDFNNEADTPDNFQSRRPNTSFCFLDIRSPGLGDTAMYLCAVTGGDGYTFGSGTRLTVV.

The CDR3 DNA reads TGTGCCAGCAGTCCCCTCGGGGGGCTGACTGAAGCTTTCTTT. It yields the protein CASSPLGGLTEAFF. The V and J genes are TRBV27 and TRBJ1-1; D is possibly TRBD1 (6 bases). Germline CDR1 and CDR2: MNHEY and SMNVEV (reference sequence). The length of the CDR3 is 14 residues. V was shortened by 5 bases and J by 5 bases, with 15 bases between the two germline ends.

Only a few counts were recorded for this clone. This chain links TRBV19 with TRBJ1-6; possible D gene TRBD1, 6 bases. Germline V gene lookup returns CDR1 LNHDA and CDR2 SQIVND (reference sequence). Trimming cost V 3 bases and J 10 bases, with 16 bases left between them. CDR3 length equals 15 residues. CDR3 sequence: CASSITAGAGSPLHF. Here the CDR3 DNA reads TGTGCCAGTAGTATTACGGCAGGGGCTGGGTCACCCCTCCACTTT.

This clone was recorded only once. The CDR3 nucleotides are TGCGGGAGCCCTGGCTACACCTTC. It codes for CGSPGYTF. This chain links TRBV20-1 with TRBJ1-2; D is undetermined. The germline V gene encodes CDR1 DFQATT and CDR2 SNEGSKA (reference sequence). The CDR3 covers 8 residues.

This clone appeared a few times. This rearrangement joins TRBV25-1 to TRBJ1-1; D is undetermined. V was clipped by 3 bases and J by 1 base, with 9 bases between them. This CDR3 comprises 14 residues. Germline loops: CDR1 MGHDK, CDR2 SYGVNS. CDR3 bases: TGTGCCAGCAGTGATCTGACGGGGAACACTGAAGCTTTCTTT. It yields the protein CASSDLTGNTEAFF. Combining the CDR3 with reference TRBV25-1 and TRBJ1-1 gives the whole variable domain EADIYQTPRYLVIGTGKKITLECSQTMGHDKMYWYQQDPGMELHLIHYSYGVNSTEKGDLSSESTVSRIRTEHFPLTLESARPSHTSQYLCASSDLTGNTEAFFGQGTRLTVV.

The chain carries TRBV2 and TRBJ1-4, with D uncertain. CDR3 length equals 16 residues. Germline V gene sequence: CDR1 SNHLY, CDR2 FYNNEI. The ends were cut back, 3 bases at V and 3 bases at J, with 14 bases in the middle. Here the CDR3 DNA reads TGTGCCAGCAGTGATCCGGAGACCCCTCCTAATGAAAAACTGTTTTTT. Translated: CASSDPETPPNEKLFF.

V gene TRBV2 combines with J gene TRBJ1-2; D ambiguous. CDR1 and CDR2 from the germline V gene are SNHLY and FYNNEI. The CDR3 length is 15 residues. Trimming removed 4 bases at V and 4 bases at J, with 16 bases between. The CDR3 sequence: CASSGPGLHLYGYTF. Here the CDR3 DNA reads TGTGCCAGCAGTGGGCCAGGCCTTCACCTCTATGGCTACACCTTC. The full variable domain, with the rest looked up from reference TRBV2 and TRBJ1-2, is EPEVTQTPSHQVTQMGQEVILRCVPISNHLYFYWYRQILGQKVEFLVSFYNNEISEKSEIFDDQFSVERPDGSNFTLKIRSTKLEDSAMYFCASSGPGLHLYGYTFGSGTRLTVV.

The chain couples TRBV7-3 to TRBJ2-5, with TRBD1 identical over 8 bases. This CDR3 spans 14 amino acids. Trimming removed 5 bases from V and 5 bases from J; junction bases left unmatched: 7. CDR1 SGHTA and CDR2 FQGTGA come from the germline V gene. CDR3 region: CASSDRGRGETQYF. CDR3 bases: TGTGCCAGCAGCGACAGGGGTAGGGGGGAGACCCAGTACTTC.

This clone came up once. The chain joins TRBV9 to TRBJ2-1; 8 positions agree with TRBD2. The germline gives CDR1 SGDLS, CDR2 YYNGEE. V was pared by 0 bases and J by 7 bases, with 6 bases of the junction left unmatched. The CDR3 loop spans 15 amino acids. This CDR3 reads CASSVAPAGVNEQFF. The CDR3 DNA reads as TGTGCCAGCAGCGTAGCTCCAGCGGGGGTGAATGAGCAGTTCTTC.

This rearrangement joins TRBV2 to TRBJ2-1; D uncertain. The CDR3 loop spans 14 amino acids. The V end was cut by 6 bases, the J end by 9 bases, with 18 bases between. Germline V lookup: CDR1 SNHLY, CDR2 FYNNEI. In DNA form, the CDR3 reads TGTGCCAGCAGGGATCCCTCGAAGACAATTGAGCAGTTCTTC. Protein sequence: CASRDPSKTIEQFF.

This clone was recorded once. This sequence joins TRBV19 and TRBJ1-6; 9 nucleotides match TRBD1. Germline-derived CDR1 and CDR2 are LNHDA and SQIVND (reference sequence). This CDR3 spans 21 amino acids. Trimming cost V 3 bases and J 4 bases; bases outside gene matches: 19. The CDR3 region is CASSMGTGTGNVRRYNSPLHF. CDR3 DNA sequence: TGTGCCAGTAGTATGGGGACCGGGACAGGGAATGTCCGCCGATATAATTCACCCCTCCACTTT.

This clone was detected once. The chain links TRBV7-3 to TRBJ2-2, with a tentative D call TRBD2 (7 bases). CDR1 and CDR2 (germline): SGHTA, FQGTGA. The CDR3 sequence is 15 residues long. Trimming left V 3 bases short and J 2 bases short, with 10 bases between. In DNA, the CDR3 is TGTGCCAGCAGCTTGGGGGGGCCTAACACCGGGGAGCTGTTTTTT. It encodes CASSLGGPNTGELFF.

This sequence joins TRBV27 and TRBJ1-2; the D is unclear. This CDR3 region has 13 residues. Germline CDR1 and CDR2: MNHEY and SMNVEV (reference sequence). Trimming took 3 bases from V and 7 from J, leaving 12 bases between them. The CDR3 bases are TGTGCCAGCAGTTTGGGAGTATCGGGTGGCTACACCTTC. Encoded protein: CASSLGVSGGYTF.

The rearrangement links TRBV13 to TRBJ1-4, with D unclear. CDR3 length equals 15 residues. With 3 bases removed from V and 6 bases from J, the gap between germline ends came to 14 bases. CDR1 PRHDT and CDR2 FYEKMQ come from the germline V gene (reference sequence). The CDR3 DNA sequence: TGTGCCAGCAGCTTTCAGCGGCGGGGTGATGAAAAACTGTTTTTT. It yields the protein CASSFQRRGDEKLFF.

This clone appeared a single time. The chain links TRBV2 to TRBJ1-1; the match to TRBD1 covers 7 bases. J lost 1 base, V lost 8 bases, and 10 bases had no gene match. Per germline, CDR1 SNHLY and CDR2 FYNNEI. The CDR3 spans 15 residues. The CDR3 is CASRGKGATNTEAFF. The CDR3 DNA reads as TGTGCCAGCCGCGGAAAGGGGGCAACGAACACTGAAGCTTTCTTT.

This rearrangement joins TRBV29-1 to TRBJ1-4; the match to TRBD1 covers 7 bases. Germline V CDR1 and CDR2: SQVTM, ANQGSEA. The CDR3 runs to 14 residues. V was pared by 1 base and J by 8 bases, with 7 bases of the junction left unmatched. As DNA, the CDR3 is TGCAGCGTTGAAGCGACAGGGTCGGGGGAAAAACTGTTTTTT. Translation: CSVEATGSGEKLFF.

The V gene is TRBV7-8, the J gene TRBJ2-3; 16 nucleotides line up with TRBD2. Trimming cost V 5 bases and J 2 bases; bases outside gene matches: 13. The CDR3 is 20 residues long. CDR1 and CDR2 (germline): SGHVS, FQNEAQ. The CDR3 DNA reads TGTGCCAGCAGCCCGAAGGAGAGGGGACTAGCGGGGGGGATCACAGATACGCAGTATTTT. Protein product: CASSPKERGLAGGITDTQYF. Complete variable domain (other parts from reference TRBV7-8 and TRBJ2-3): GAGVSQSPRYKVAKRGQDVALRCDPISGHVSLFWYQQALGQGPEFLTYFQNEAQLDKSGLPSDRFFAERPEGSVSTLKIQRTQQEDSAVYLCASSPKERGLAGGITDTQYFGPGTRLTVL.

The chain combines TRBV12-5 with TRBJ2-5; possibly TRBD1 for D (8 bases). Germline CDR1 reads LGHNT; CDR2 reads FRNRAP. The CDR3 sequence is 15 residues long. V lost 7 bases to trimming and J lost 3 bases, with 18 bases between them. This CDR3 reads CASEPGGQGKETQYF. CDR3 nucleotides: TGTGCTAGTGAGCCGGGAGGACAGGGAAAAGAGACCCAGTACTTC.

The chain links TRBV7-3 to TRBJ2-7; maybe TRBD2 (5 bases). Trimming pared 3 bases from V and 3 bases from J, leaving 9 bases between. Germline V CDR1 and CDR2: SGHTA, FQGTGA. The CDR3 runs to 13 residues. The CDR3 is CASSLDWSYEQYF. CDR3 coding DNA: TGTGCCAGCAGCTTGGACTGGAGCTACGAGCAGTACTTC.

V and J are TRBV27 and TRBJ2-7; tentative D call: TRBD1 (6 bases). The germline V and J ends were trimmed by 4 bases and 9 bases, with 16 bases remaining between them. CDR1 MNHEY and CDR2 SMNVEV come from the germline V gene (reference sequence). This CDR3 has 13 amino acids. This CDR3 reads CASSSPTGSGQYF. The CDR3 nucleotides are TGTGCCAGCAGTTCACCAACAGGGTCTGGGCAGTACTTC.

V is TRBV30 and J is TRBJ2-5; D ambiguous. Trimming cost V 1 base and J 7 bases, with 7 bases left between them. CDR1 is GTSNPN and CDR2 is SVGIG in the germline V gene (reference sequence). The CDR3 consists of 11 residues. The CDR3 sequence: CAWSASGTQYF. CDR3 sequence (DNA): TGTGCCTGGAGTGCCTCCGGGACCCAGTACTTC.

As for this clone: Other nucleotide sequences in the sample specify the same CDR3. The chain uses TRBV18 and TRBJ2-5; D is perhaps TRBD1 (7 bases). Trimming shortened V by 3 bases and J by 5 bases, and 13 bases separated the two germline ends. CDR1 and CDR2 from the germline V gene are KGHSH and LQKENI. This CDR3 contains 14 residues. The CDR3 here is CASSPTGAGETQYF. The DNA of the CDR3 is TGTGCCAGCTCACCCACAGGGGCGGGGGAGACCCAGTACTTC. The full variable domain, its missing parts supplied by reference TRBV18 and TRBJ2-5, is NAGVMQNPRHLVRRRGQEARLRCSPMKGHSHVYWYRQLPEEGLKFMVYLQKENIIDESGMPKERFSAEFPKEGPSILRIQQVVRGDSAAYFCASSPTGAGETQYFGPGTRLLVL.

The chain is built from TRBV5-6 and TRBJ1-5, with D possibly TRBD1 on 5 matching bases. The length of the CDR3 is 14 residues. The germline V and J ends were trimmed by 2 bases and 2 bases, with 8 bases remaining between them. The germline V gene encodes CDR1 SGHDT and CDR2 YYEEEE. CDR3 nucleotides: TGTGCCAGCAGCTTACAGGAGCGCAATCAGCCCCAGCATTTT. As protein: CASSLQERNQPQHF. Combining the CDR3 with reference TRBV5-6 and TRBJ1-5 gives the whole variable domain DAGVTQSPTHLIKTRGQQVTLRCSPKSGHDTVSWYQQALGQGPQFIFQYYEEEERQRGNFPDRFSGHQFPNYSSELNVNALLLGDSALYLCASSLQERNQPQHFGDGTRLSIL.